These T cell receptor beta chains were read from a single sample in a study of regulatory T cells in long-lasting Graves disease. Each CDR3 protein is one row after TCRdb ran MiXCR on the multiplex PCR reads. In the table there are around 510,000 distinct CDR3 sequences, around 20% of which are singletons. The input for sequencing was peripheral blood mononuclear cells (PBMCs), taken when the disease was refractory, from a patient treated with antithyroid drugs. The receptors stem from a female donor with Graves disease. CDR3s include the opening cysteine and the closing phenylalanine or tryptophan. A D gene is named only where the DNA matches it firmly. Clone size is shown for a subset of rows, as once, few, many or a class of expanded clone.

d_call: .; j_call: TRBJ1-4; clone_size: many; v_call: TRBV27; cdr3_nt: TGTGCCAGCAGTCCCGACCGGACGAAACTGTTTTTT; cdr3_aa: CASSPDRTKLFF
d_call: TRBD2; j_call: TRBJ2-1; clone_size: .; v_call: TRBV5-4; cdr3_nt: TGTGCCAGCAGCTCCTGGGTAGCGGGAGGTCATGAGCAGTTCTTC; cdr3_aa: CASSSWVAGGHEQFF
d_call: .; j_call: TRBJ1-1; clone_size: many; v_call: TRBV12-3/TRBV12-4; cdr3_nt: TGTGCCAGCAGGAACAGGGACTCCATGAACACTGAAGCTTTCTTT; cdr3_aa: CASRNRDSMNTEAFF
d_call: .; j_call: TRBJ1-2; clone_size: once; v_call: TRBV29-1; cdr3_nt: TGCAGCGTTGAACAGGGTGGGCGAGGCTATGGCTACACCTTC; cdr3_aa: CSVEQGGRGYGYTF
d_call: TRBD1; j_call: TRBJ2-2; clone_size: .; v_call: TRBV19; cdr3_nt: TGTGCCAGTAGCTTCCTTACCGGGACAGCGAACACCGGGGAGCTGTTTTTT; cdr3_aa: CASSFLTGTANTGELFF
d_call: .; j_call: TRBJ1-1; clone_size: few; v_call: TRBV3-1; cdr3_nt: TGTGCCAGCAGGGGCCCGCATTGGAGAGAGAGGAGTGAAGCTTTCTTT; cdr3_aa: CASRGPHWRERSEAFF
d_call: .; j_call: TRBJ2-7; clone_size: .; v_call: TRBV5-6; cdr3_nt: TGTGCCAGCAGCGAAGAAGCAGGTAACTACGAGCAGTACTTC; cdr3_aa: CASSEEAGNYEQYF
d_call: TRBD2; j_call: TRBJ2-7; clone_size: many; v_call: TRBV7-8; cdr3_nt: TGTGCCAGCATCGGGAGGGCCTACGAGCAGTACTTC; cdr3_aa: CASIGRAYEQYF
d_call: TRBD1; j_call: TRBJ2-7; clone_size: many; v_call: TRBV29-1; cdr3_nt: TGCAGCGTACGACAGGGAAACGAGCAGTACTTC; cdr3_aa: CSVRQGNEQYF
d_call: TRBD1; j_call: TRBJ1-2; clone_size: many; v_call: TRBV6-5; cdr3_nt: TGTGCCAGCAGTTCGGACAGGCTCTTCTATGGCTACACCTTC; cdr3_aa: CASSSDRLFYGYTF
d_call: .; j_call: TRBJ2-5; clone_size: many; v_call: TRBV11-2; cdr3_nt: TGTGCCAGCAGCCTACAGGGAGTAAAGGTCGAGACCCAGTACTTC; cdr3_aa: CASSLQGVKVETQYF
d_call: TRBD1; j_call: TRBJ2-6; clone_size: few; v_call: TRBV6-1; cdr3_nt: TGTGCCAGCAGCAGGGGGACAGGGGGTTCGGGGGCCAACGTCCTGACTTTC; cdr3_aa: CASSRGTGGSGANVLTF
d_call: .; j_call: TRBJ2-7; clone_size: .; v_call: TRBV6-5; cdr3_nt: TGTGCCAGCAGTTACCCGATTACCCGACAGGATAACTACGAGCAGCACTTC; cdr3_aa: CASSYPITRQDNYEQHF
d_call: .; j_call: TRBJ2-1; clone_size: few; v_call: TRBV5-1; cdr3_nt: TGCGCCAGCAGCCGAGAAAATAGCGGTTACAATGAGCAGTTCTTC; cdr3_aa: CASSRENSGYNEQFF
d_call: .; j_call: TRBJ1-5; clone_size: many; v_call: TRBV6-1; cdr3_nt: TGTGCCAGCAGTGAAGCCCCAGCCCACAGCGTTAGGGATCAGCCCCAGCATTTT; cdr3_aa: CASSEAPAHSVRDQPQHF
d_call: TRBD1; j_call: TRBJ1-1; clone_size: few; v_call: TRBV30; cdr3_nt: TGTGCCTGGAGTGTACGGACAGGGGGGGTGGCTTTCTTT; cdr3_aa: CAWSVRTGGVAFF
d_call: .; j_call: TRBJ2-5; clone_size: many; v_call: TRBV4-1; cdr3_nt: TGTGCCAGCAGCCAAGAAGGAGAGACCCAGTACTTC; cdr3_aa: CASSQEGETQYF
d_call: .; j_call: TRBJ2-7; clone_size: .; v_call: TRBV20-1; cdr3_nt: TGCAGTGCTAGCGGGAGATCCCGCTACGAGCAGTACTTC; cdr3_aa: CSASGRSRYEQYF
d_call: TRBD2; j_call: TRBJ2-5; clone_size: few; v_call: TRBV5-1; cdr3_nt: TGCGCCAGCAGCACGAGCGGGAGGAGAGAGACCCAGTACTTC; cdr3_aa: CASSTSGRRETQYF
d_call: .; j_call: TRBJ1-1; clone_size: .; v_call: TRBV19; cdr3_nt: TGTGCCAGTATTTTCGGGGGGCGAGAAACTGAAGCTTTCTTT; cdr3_aa: CASIFGGRETEAFF
d_call: TRBD1; j_call: TRBJ1-2; clone_size: few; v_call: TRBV9; cdr3_nt: TGTGCCAGCAGCGTAGGGGAGAGGGGGACAGACTACACCTTC; cdr3_aa: CASSVGERGTDYTF
d_call: .; j_call: TRBJ2-5; clone_size: .; v_call: TRBV6-5; cdr3_nt: TGTGCCAGCAGTTATGGGAGGGACAGGTGGGGGACCCAGTACTTC; cdr3_aa: CASSYGRDRWGTQYF
d_call: .; j_call: TRBJ2-2; clone_size: few; v_call: TRBV6-1; cdr3_nt: TGTGCCAGCAGTGACGGTTTCGGGGAGCTGTTTTTT; cdr3_aa: CASSDGFGELFF
d_call: .; j_call: TRBJ1-5; clone_size: few; v_call: TRBV24-1; cdr3_nt: TGTGCCACCAGTGATTTGCTCCCGACAGCTACCAATCAGCCCCAGCATTTT; cdr3_aa: CATSDLLPTATNQPQHF
d_call: .; j_call: TRBJ1-3; clone_size: .; v_call: TRBV20-1; cdr3_nt: TGCAGTGCTACCAGGGGAGCTGGAAACACCATATATTTT; cdr3_aa: CSATRGAGNTIYF
d_call: .; j_call: TRBJ2-2; clone_size: many; v_call: TRBV11-2; cdr3_nt: TGTGCCAGCAGCTTGGAAGTTAACCGCGGGGAGCTGTTTTTT; cdr3_aa: CASSLEVNRGELFF
d_call: .; j_call: TRBJ1-2; clone_size: many; v_call: TRBV2; cdr3_nt: TGTGCCAGCTTGGGGTCCGTGGGTCAGATCTATGGCTACACCTTC; cdr3_aa: CASLGSVGQIYGYTF
d_call: .; j_call: TRBJ2-4; clone_size: many; v_call: TRBV18; cdr3_nt: TGTGCCAGCTCACCTACGGACATGCTAGCCAAAAACATTCAGTACTTC; cdr3_aa: CASSPTDMLAKNIQYF
d_call: .; j_call: TRBJ2-2; clone_size: .; v_call: TRBV19; cdr3_nt: TGTGCCAGCAGGACTTCGAACACCGGGGAGCTGTTTTTT; cdr3_aa: CASRTSNTGELFF
d_call: TRBD2; j_call: TRBJ2-7; clone_size: many; v_call: TRBV28; cdr3_nt: TGTGCCAGCAGTTTGGTCCTAGCGGGAACCTACGAGCAGTACTTC; cdr3_aa: CASSLVLAGTYEQYF
d_call: TRBD2; j_call: TRBJ2-5; clone_size: many; v_call: TRBV11-2; cdr3_nt: TGTGCCAGCAGCTTAGGAAGACTAGCGGAAGAGACCCAGTACTTC; cdr3_aa: CASSLGRLAEETQYF
d_call: .; j_call: TRBJ1-2; clone_size: many; v_call: TRBV6-1; cdr3_nt: TGTGCCAGCAGATTTCCAGGAGACTCGGGCTACACCTTC; cdr3_aa: CASRFPGDSGYTF
d_call: .; j_call: TRBJ2-7; clone_size: many; v_call: TRBV5-1; cdr3_nt: TGCGCCAGCAGCCTGGACGGGTTATCCTACGAGCAGTACTTC; cdr3_aa: CASSLDGLSYEQYF
d_call: .; j_call: TRBJ2-7; clone_size: many; v_call: TRBV6-1; cdr3_nt: TGTGCCAGCAGGCGGGACTTCGCCTACGAGCAGTACTTC; cdr3_aa: CASRRDFAYEQYF
d_call: TRBD1; j_call: TRBJ2-7; clone_size: many; v_call: TRBV7-3; cdr3_nt: TGTGCCAGCAGCCCGGACAGGGGGCACGAGCAGTACTTC; cdr3_aa: CASSPDRGHEQYF
d_call: .; j_call: TRBJ1-1; clone_size: .; v_call: TRBV5-1; cdr3_nt: TGCGCCAGCAGCTCCGGGGGGGGCCAGGGGAACACTGAAGCTTTCTTT; cdr3_aa: CASSSGGGQGNTEAFF
d_call: TRBD1; j_call: TRBJ2-7; clone_size: many; v_call: TRBV11-2; cdr3_nt: TGTGCCAGCAGCTTGGGGACAGTCGACGAGCAGTACTTC; cdr3_aa: CASSLGTVDEQYF
d_call: TRBD2; j_call: TRBJ2-2; clone_size: .; v_call: TRBV4-1; cdr3_nt: TGCGCCAGCAGCCCCGGAACTAGCGGGCTGGGAAAGGAGCTGTTTTTT; cdr3_aa: CASSPGTSGLGKELFF
d_call: .; j_call: TRBJ1-1; clone_size: .; v_call: TRBV4-1; cdr3_nt: TGCGCCAGCACCCTCGGGGGCGAAGGGGACACTGAAGCTTTCTTT; cdr3_aa: CASTLGGEGDTEAFF
d_call: TRBD1; j_call: TRBJ2-7; clone_size: few; v_call: TRBV5-5; cdr3_nt: TGTGCCAGCAGCGCCACCGGGACAGGATTTGATCAGTACTTC; cdr3_aa: CASSATGTGFDQYF
d_call: TRBD1; j_call: TRBJ1-2; clone_size: many; v_call: TRBV20-1; cdr3_nt: TGCAGTGCTAGAGCACAGGGGGCGGACTATGGCTACACCTTC; cdr3_aa: CSARAQGADYGYTF
d_call: TRBD2; j_call: TRBJ2-5; clone_size: few; v_call: TRBV9; cdr3_nt: TGTGCCAGCAGCCCGGGACTAGCGGCGAAAGAGACCCAGTACTTC; cdr3_aa: CASSPGLAAKETQYF
d_call: TRBD1; j_call: TRBJ2-7; clone_size: few; v_call: TRBV7-9; cdr3_nt: TGTGCCAGCAGCTCCCCAGGGACAGGAGAAATAATCCCCTACGAGCAGTACTTC; cdr3_aa: CASSSPGTGEIIPYEQYF
d_call: .; j_call: TRBJ1-1; clone_size: .; v_call: TRBV6-2/TRBV6-3; cdr3_nt: TGTGCCAGCAGTTACTCCCTCGGGGTAGGTGTAGCTTTCTTT; cdr3_aa: CASSYSLGVGVAFF
d_call: TRBD1; j_call: TRBJ2-1; clone_size: once; v_call: TRBV9; cdr3_nt: TGTGCCAGCAGCCCCTCCATGGGACAGGGATACAATGAGCAGTTCTTC; cdr3_aa: CASSPSMGQGYNEQFF